Below are 28 T cell receptor beta chains sequenced from a single sample in a study of control samples from healthy donors and cancer patients (TCRdb year 2020). Libraries were constructed by the immunoSEQ multiplex PCR assay. Drawn from immuneACCESS, this table holds only the in-frame rearrangements with V and J called that TCRdb kept. Clones are partly lost; checked studies trace under half to an unresolved V gene and leave the rest unexplained. Across this sample there are under 70,000 clones, with about 90% seen only once. Of the sample, around an eighth is held by the ten largest clones. The material sequenced was PBMCs. The receptors were gathered from a man aged 55 to 70 with head and neck cancer.

The chain couples TRBV4-2 to TRBJ2-1; tentatively, D is TRBD2 (5 bases). V lost 4 bases and J lost 8, with 27 bases in between. In germline, CDR1 is LGHNA, CDR2 YNFKEQ. There are 18 residues in the CDR3. Written as DNA, the CDR3 is TGTGCCAGCAGCCGATGGGTCGGAGGCACAAGAGCCCCCGATGAGCAGTTCTTC. Translating gives CASSRWVGGTRAPDEQFF.

This clone was seen only a few times. As DNA, the CDR3 is TGTGCCAGCAGTTTTGGGATAACCCCTGAAGCTTTCTTT. Its protein is CASSFGITPEAFF. V is TRBV7-9 and J is TRBJ1-1; D call uncertain. Trimming removed 6 bases from V and 6 bases from J, with 14 bases in between. The CDR3 is 13 amino acids. The germline CDR1 and CDR2 sequences are SEHNR and FQNEAQ (reference sequence).

The chain links TRBV11-2 to TRBJ1-3; the match to TRBD1 covers 8 bases. Germline V gene sequence: CDR1 SGHAT, CDR2 FQNNGV. The trim removed 6 bases at V and 2 bases at J, leaving 3 bases unmatched. CDR3 size: 14 residues. Here the CDR3 reads CASRTGGAGNTIYF. The CDR3 nucleotides read TGTGCCAGCAGAACAGGGGGGGCTGGAAACACCATATATTTT.

The chain employs TRBV18 and TRBJ1-2; D might be TRBD1 (6 bases). V dropped 3 bases and J dropped 9 bases, with 17 bases sitting between them. The CDR3 loop spans 14 amino acids. The germline V gene encodes CDR1 KGHSH and CDR2 LQKENI. Here the CDR3 reads CASSPTTGIGSYTF. CDR3 in DNA: TGTGCCAGCTCACCTACAACAGGGATTGGGAGCTACACCTTC.

The rearrangement links TRBV24-1 to TRBJ2-3, with a possible D match to TRBD1 (6 bases). In germline, CDR1 is KGHDR, CDR2 SFDVKD. V was pared by 3 bases and J by 2 bases, with 14 bases between. The CDR3 has 16 amino acids. CDR3 sequence: CATSDPGHSFTDTQYF. The CDR3 DNA sequence: TGTGCCACCAGTGATCCGGGACATTCCTTCACAGATACGCAGTATTTT.

The chain recombines TRBV6-5 with TRBJ1-2; TRBD1 is a possible D gene (5 bases). Deletions cut 6 bases from V and 8 bases from J, with 22 bases between. CDR1 is MNHEY, CDR2 SVGAGI, per germline. The CDR3 runs to 15 residues. The CDR3: CASSPYSGDLEGYTF. In nucleotides, the CDR3 is TGTGCCAGCAGCCCCTACTCGGGGGACTTAGAAGGCTACACCTTC.

The V call is TRBV29-1, the J call TRBJ1-2; TRBD1 matches 8 bases. The V and J ends lost 2 bases and 7 bases, in that order; junction bases with no gene match: 0. Germline V gives CDR1 SQVTM, CDR2 ANQGSEA. This CDR3 is 11 amino acids long. The chain's CDR3 is CSVETGGGYTF. CDR3 nucleotide sequence: TGCAGCGTTGAAACAGGGGGTGGCTACACCTTC.

This clone appeared a single time. The rearrangement joins TRBV19 to TRBJ1-1; D may be TRBD1 (5 bases). V was trimmed by 3 bases and J by 4 bases, leaving 24 bases between them. Germline V gene data show CDR1 as LNHDA and CDR2 as SQIVND (reference sequence). The CDR3 length is 18 residues. Here the CDR3 DNA reads TGTGCCAGTAGTATGGGGGGAGGGCCCAGATTTGTTCGCACTGAAGCTTTCTTT. It specifies CASSMGGGPRFVRTEAFF.

The CDR3 loop reads CASSIWGLEAFF. The CDR3, as DNA: TGTGCCAGCAGTATTTGGGGCCTTGAAGCTTTCTTT. V and J are TRBV6-5 and TRBJ1-1; possible D gene TRBD1, 5 bases. The CDR3 spans 12 residues. Trimming removed 5 bases at V and 7 bases at J, with 11 bases between. Germline V gene data show CDR1 as MNHEY and CDR2 as SVGAGI.

This clone was counted between two and nine times. The chain links TRBV5-6 to TRBJ2-5, with TRBD1 as a possible D gene (5 bases). The V and J ends lost 0 bases and 2 bases respectively, with 11 bases between them. This CDR3 has 15 residues. In germline, CDR1 is SGHDT, CDR2 YYEEEE. CDR3: CASSLGQAGQETQYF. CDR3 nucleotide sequence: TGTGCCAGCAGCTTGGGGCAGGCAGGGCAAGAGACCCAGTACTTC.

The gene calls are TRBV5-6 and TRBJ2-2; 7 bases are shared with TRBD2. The CDR3 has 15 amino acids. Germline V lookup: CDR1 SGHDT, CDR2 YYEEEE. V lost 3 bases and J lost 1; bases outside the gene matches: 3. CDR3 region: CASSWEGRNTGELFF. The CDR3 DNA follows: TGTGCCAGCAGCTGGGAGGGGCGGAACACCGGGGAGCTGTTTTTT. Complete variable domain (other parts from reference TRBV5-6 and TRBJ2-2): DAGVTQSPTHLIKTRGQQVTLRCSPKSGHDTVSWYQQALGQGPQFIFQYYEEEERQRGNFPDRFSGHQFPNYSSELNVNALLLGDSALYLCASSWEGRNTGELFFGEGSRLTVL.

This clone appeared a single time. This chain uses TRBV6-1 with TRBJ1-2; TRBD1 matches at 10 bases. With V trimmed by 0 bases and J by 4 bases, 5 bases remained unmatched. The V gene's germline CDR1 is MNHNS and CDR2 SASEGT. This CDR3 has 16 amino acids. The CDR3 spells CASSEASGQGGYGYTF. The DNA for the CDR3 is TGTGCCAGCAGTGAAGCCTCCGGACAGGGGGGCTATGGCTACACCTTC.

The chain couples TRBV27 to TRBJ1-2; tentative D call: TRBD1 (6 bases). The CDR3 is made up of 13 amino acids. With 5 bases removed from V and 6 bases from J, the gap between germline ends came to 13 bases. CDR1 is MNHEY, CDR2 SMNVEV, per germline (reference sequence). The CDR3 loop reads CASSERDKDGYTF. The CDR3 coding sequence is TGTGCCAGCAGTGAAAGGGACAAAGATGGCTACACCTTC.

This clone was seen once. The chain employs TRBV27 and TRBJ1-1, with 10 bases identical to TRBD1. Germline CDR1 is MNHEY and CDR2 is SMNVEV (reference sequence). The CDR3 has 20 residues. After removal of 6 bases from V and 0 bases from J, the junction contained 19 bases not matched to a gene. As DNA, the CDR3 is TGTGCCAGCAGACGCGTTATTTTTATGGGACAGGGGATGATGAACACTGAAGCTTTCTTT. It yields the protein CASRRVIFMGQGMMNTEAFF.

The table lists this clone with a count of one. This rearrangement joins TRBV7-2 to TRBJ1-6; 11 bases fit TRBD1. The germline CDR1 and CDR2 sequences are SGHTA and FQGNSA. The CDR3 consists of 15 residues. The V gene end was trimmed by 4 bases and the J gene end by 10 bases; junction bases not matched to a gene: 6. The CDR3 loop reads CASSSSGTGGSPLHF. The CDR3 bases are TGTGCCAGCAGCTCCTCCGGGACAGGGGGATCACCCCTCCACTTT.

The CDR3 nucleotides are TGTGCCAGTAGTAGGGAAGCAGGGGAGAACTATGGCTACACCTTC. Translation: CASSREAGENYGYTF. This chain connects TRBV19 to TRBJ1-2; perhaps TRBD1 as D (6 bases). The CDR3 sequence is 15 residues long. The V and J ends lost 4 bases and 2 bases respectively, with 14 bases between them. Germline CDR1 is LNHDA and CDR2 is SQIVND (reference sequence).

This chain joins TRBV5-1 and TRBJ2-5; no definite D call. V was pared by 0 bases and J by 0 bases, with 6 bases between. The germline gives CDR1 SGHRS, CDR2 YFSETQ. The CDR3 length is 14 residues. The CDR3 DNA reads TGCGCCAGCAGCTTGGTTCGGGACCAAGAGACCCAGTACTTC. This gives the protein CASSLVRDQETQYF.

The chain has TRBV6-1 and TRBJ2-7; possibly TRBD2 for D (6 bases). CDR1 MNHNS and CDR2 SASEGT come from the germline V gene. The V end was cut by 3 bases, the J end by 6 bases, with 12 bases between. CDR3 length: 13 amino acids. As DNA, the CDR3 is TGTGCCAGCAGTGATTGGAGGGAGAGCGAGCAGTACTTC. Encoded protein: CASSDWRESEQYF.

V usage is TRBV7-9 and J usage is TRBJ2-1; TRBD2 might be the D (7 bases). CDR3 length: 16 residues. V lost 6 bases to trimming and J lost 5 bases, with 20 bases between them. The V gene's germline CDR1 is SEHNR and CDR2 FQNEAQ (reference sequence). The CDR3 sequence: CASSQTGGWDNNEQFF. The CDR3 DNA is TGTGCCAGCAGTCAAACGGGGGGCTGGGACAACAATGAGCAGTTCTTC.

The chain uses TRBV7-2 and TRBJ2-4; no definite D call. Germline loops: CDR1 SGHTA, CDR2 FQGNSA. The CDR3 runs to 14 residues. Trimming stripped 4 bases from V and 6 bases from J, with 13 bases between. CDR3 loop: CASSSPGTTNIQYF. The CDR3 nucleotides are TGTGCCAGCAGCTCACCGGGCACCACAAACATTCAGTACTTC.

The gene calls are TRBV12-3 or TRBV12-4 and TRBJ1-1, with D unclear. CDR3 length: 13 amino acids. The V gene lost 2 bases and the J gene lost 3 bases, with 7 bases spanning the gap. In DNA, the CDR3 is TGTGCCAGCAGTTTATGGGCCGACACTGAAGCTTTCTTT. Translating gives CASSLWADTEAFF.

The sample holds a few counts of this clone. The chain is built from TRBV7-2 and TRBJ2-3; TRBD2 matches 11 bases. The CDR3 is made up of 16 amino acids. CDR1 is SGHTA, CDR2 FQGNSA, per germline. Trimming at V came to 5 bases and at J to 1 base, leaving 5 bases not matched to a gene. The DNA of the CDR3 is TGTGCCAGCAGCCCAATAGCGGGGGGGGGCACAGATACGCAGTATTTT. Protein sequence: CASSPIAGGGTDTQYF.

V gene TRBV9 combines with J gene TRBJ2-3; either TRBD1 or TRBD2 may supply D (6 bases each). The length of the CDR3 is 13 residues. Per germline, CDR1 SGDLS and CDR2 YYNGEE. Trimming removed 1 base at V and 6 bases at J, with 9 bases between. CDR3 in amino acids: CASSVHGGDTQYF. The CDR3 DNA follows: TGTGCCAGCAGCGTACACGGGGGCGATACGCAGTATTTT.

About this clone: One junction end does not reproduce the germline sequence, and a read error may be involved. The chain recombines TRBV27 with TRBJ2-5; D unresolved. CDR1 MNHEY and CDR2 SMNVEV come from the germline V gene (reference sequence). The CDR3 runs to 11 residues. The CDR3 coding sequence is TGTGCCAGCAGTTACCGAGAGGCCCAGTACTTC. Protein: CASSYREAQYF.

This rearrangement joins TRBV7-9 to TRBJ1-1; D uncertain. V lost 1 base to trimming and J lost 11 bases, with 11 bases between them. Germline CDR1 is SEHNR and CDR2 is FQNEAQ (reference sequence). This CDR3 is 12 amino acids long. The CDR3 bases are TGTGCCAGCAGCTTAGGAAGGGATCAGGCTTTCTTT. It translates to CASSLGRDQAFF.

The chain has TRBV27 and TRBJ2-7, with D possibly being TRBD1 (5 bases). This CDR3 is built from 14 residues. Between the trimmed V and J ends, which lost 7 bases and 5 bases, there was a span of 18 bases. Per the germline V gene, CDR1 is MNHEY and CDR2 is SMNVEV (reference sequence). The CDR3 protein is CASTRNGAVNEQYF. In DNA, the CDR3 is TGTGCCAGCACCCGAAATGGGGCGGTGAACGAGCAGTACTTC.

The V gene is TRBV18, the J gene TRBJ2-2; D ambiguous. CDR1 is KGHSH and CDR2 is LQKENI in the germline V gene. Trimming took off 5 bases at V and 3 bases at J, with 7 bases between the two ends. This CDR3 has 13 amino acids. The CDR3 DNA sequence: TGTGCCAGCTCAGCGACACACACCGGGGAGCTGTTTTTT. Translated: CASSATHTGELFF.

The gene calls are TRBV6-2 or TRBV6-3 and TRBJ2-5; 11 nucleotides agree with TRBD2. Germline V gene data show CDR1 as MNHEY and CDR2 as SVGEGT. This CDR3 is 16 amino acids long. V lost 6 bases to trimming and J lost 1 base; unmatched junction nucleotides: 7. The CDR3 coding sequence is TGTGCCAGCAGCCAAGGGACTAGCGGACCCCAAGAGACCCAGTACTTC. Amino acid sequence: CASSQGTSGPQETQYF.